One sample yielded the 31 T cell receptor beta chains listed below, sequenced in a study of blood T cell repertoires in COVID-19. Sequencing was performed with immunoSEQ multiplex PCR; in TCRdb, only in-frame clones are kept and a portion is missing. The sample includes 300,000 to 400,000 clones, under 95% of them seen just once. The source material was peripheral blood. The receptors derive from a woman aged 18-29 years who had recovered from COVID-19.

The chain links TRBV3-1 (or the pseudogene TRBV3-2) to TRBJ1-1; D might be TRBD1 (6 bases). CDR1 LGHDT and CDR2 YNNKEL come from the germline V gene (reference sequence). This CDR3 is built from 17 residues. V was shortened by 3 bases and J by 0 bases, with 17 bases between the two germline ends. In DNA form, the CDR3 reads TGTGCCAGCAGCCACTCACATGGACAGCCCATGAACACTGAAGCTTTCTTT. It yields the protein CASSHSHGQPMNTEAFF.

This clone was recorded a few times. V gene TRBV25-1 combines with J gene TRBJ2-5; tentatively, D is TRBD1 (5 bases). Trimming pared 5 bases from V and 8 bases from J, leaving 9 bases between. The length of the CDR3 is 11 residues. Germline CDR1 reads MGHDK; CDR2 reads SYGVNS. CDR3 residues: CASSSQGTQYF. The CDR3, as DNA: TGTGCCAGCAGTTCCCAGGGCACCCAGTACTTC.

V gene TRBV5-1 combines with J gene TRBJ1-4; 9 nucleotides line up with TRBD1. The V gene end was trimmed by 7 bases and the J gene end by 6 bases; junction bases not matched to a gene: 7. CDR3 length: 14 amino acids. Germline V gene lookup returns CDR1 SGHRS and CDR2 YFSETQ. The CDR3 DNA is TGCGCCAGCTTTTCGGGACAGGGTGATGAAAAACTGTTTTTT. It encodes CASFSGQGDEKLFF.

The rearrangement joins TRBV29-1 to TRBJ2-5; TRBD2 aligns across 10 bases. Looked up from germline, CDR1 is SQVTM and CDR2 is ANQGSEA. The CDR3 has 14 amino acids. V lost 4 bases, J lost 4 bases, and 6 bases stayed unmatched. The DNA of the CDR3 is TGCAGCGTTGTAAAAGCGGGAGGGGGAGAGACCCAGTACTTC. Its translation is CSVVKAGGGETQYF.

The V call is TRBV28, the J call TRBJ2-5; D is unresolved. Trimming left V 6 bases short and J 7 bases short, with 9 bases between. Germline values: CDR1 MDHEN, CDR2 SYDVKM. This CDR3 is built from 11 residues. CDR3 in amino acids: CASRLYGTQYF. The DNA for the CDR3 is TGTGCCAGCAGGCTTTACGGGACCCAGTACTTC.

This chain links TRBV12-5 with TRBJ2-1; D is unclear. Between the trimmed V and J ends, which lost 3 bases and 4 bases, there was a span of 7 bases. The CDR3 is made up of 13 amino acids. From germline, CDR1 is LGHNT and CDR2 FRNRAP. The CDR3 coding sequence is TGTGCTAGTGGTTTTGTCGGTTACAATGAGCAGTTCTTC. Translating it yields CASGFVGYNEQFF.

This sequence joins TRBV28 and TRBJ1-2, with 8 bases matching TRBD1. The CDR3 is 15 amino acids. Germline V CDR1 and CDR2: MDHEN, SYDVKM. J was trimmed by 7 bases and V by 8 bases; bases with no gene match: 15. For the CDR3, the DNA is TGTGCCAGCGGTGACCTAGACCAGGGGGCGGGTGGCTACACCTTC. As protein: CASGDLDQGAGGYTF.

The sample holds a few counts of this clone. CDR3 sequence (DNA): TGTGCCAGCAGTGAACAGATTTTCCCCAATGAGCAGTTCTTC. It encodes CASSEQIFPNEQFF. The V call is TRBV7-8, the J call TRBJ2-1; D unclear. The CDR3 sequence is 14 residues long. Per germline, CDR1 SGHVS and CDR2 FQNEAQ. V was shortened by 6 bases and J by 6 bases, with 15 bases between the two germline ends.

The V call is TRBV4-2, the J call TRBJ1-6; 10 bases agree with TRBD1. The CDR3 is 17 amino acids. CDR1 and CDR2 (germline): LGHNA, YNFKEQ. Trimming at V came to 1 base and at J to 6 bases, leaving 6 bases not matched to a gene. Written as DNA, the CDR3 is TGTGCCAGCAGCCAAGTCGAGACAGGGGGCGTTAATTCACCCCTCCACTTT. This encodes CASSQVETGGVNSPLHF.

V is TRBV9 and J is TRBJ2-3, with 9 bases fitting TRBD2. Germline trimming cut 4 bases from V and 2 bases from J; bases unmatched to any gene: 5. The length of the CDR3 is 15 residues. CDR1 is SGDLS, CDR2 YYNGEE, per germline. In DNA, the CDR3 is TGTGCCAGCAGCACAATAGCGGGAGCCACAGATACGCAGTATTTT. Translated: CASSTIAGATDTQYF. The variable domain in full, with the rest retrieved from reference TRBV9 and TRBJ2-3, is DSGVTQTPKHLITATGQRVTLRCSPRSGDLSVYWYQQSLDQGLQFLIQYYNGEERAKGNILERFSAQQFPDLHSELNLSSLELGDSALYFCASSTIAGATDTQYFGPGTRLTVL.

This chain links TRBV14 with TRBJ2-2; 8 bases agree with TRBD2. Unmatched junction bases numbered 8, after V lost 2 bases and J lost 0 bases. The germline V gene has CDR1 SGHDN and CDR2 FVKESK. The CDR3 covers 18 residues. The CDR3 is CASSQYKGGLANTGELFF. CDR3 bases: TGTGCCAGCAGCCAATACAAAGGGGGACTAGCGAACACCGGGGAGCTGTTTTTT.

This clone was counted a single time. The chain couples TRBV2 to TRBJ2-1, with 8 bases lining up with TRBD2. The V gene end was trimmed by 8 bases and the J gene end by 5 bases; junction bases not matched to a gene: 11. The CDR3 consists of 15 residues. Germline loops: CDR1 SNHLY, CDR2 FYNNEI. CDR3: CASHLETSGHNEQFF. In DNA, the CDR3 is TGTGCCAGCCATCTCGAAACTAGCGGCCACAATGAGCAGTTCTTC.

The V gene is TRBV10-1, the J gene TRBJ2-1; possible D gene TRBD2, 6 bases. The germline CDR1 and CDR2 sequences are WNHNN and SYGVQD (reference sequence). V lost 10 bases and J lost 8, with 15 bases in between. The CDR3 has 12 amino acids. CDR3 DNA sequence: TGCGCCACCACCCCTCAGCGGGATGAGCAGTTCTTC. Amino acid sequence: CATTPQRDEQFF.

The table lists this clone with a count of one. The V gene is TRBV10-1, the J gene TRBJ2-1; maybe TRBD1 (6 bases). CDR3 length equals 15 residues. The ends were cut back, 9 bases at V and 4 bases at J, with 19 bases in the middle. Germline V gives CDR1 WNHNN, CDR2 SYGVQD (reference sequence). The CDR3 region is CASRIPRGRYNEQFF. Written as DNA, the CDR3 is TGCGCCAGTCGGATACCCAGGGGAAGGTACAATGAGCAGTTCTTC.

V gene TRBV13 combines with J gene TRBJ1-2, with 11 bases identical to TRBD1. The CDR3 contains 18 residues. The germline V gene encodes CDR1 PRHDT and CDR2 FYEKMQ (reference sequence). The junction had 12 bases not matched to a gene; V was cut back by 5 bases and J by 1 base. CDR3 sequence reads: CASSTEDRGLPNNYGYTF. The CDR3 bases are TGTGCCAGCAGCACAGAGGACAGGGGGCTACCGAATAACTATGGCTACACCTTC.

The V and J genes are TRBV11-2 and TRBJ1-1; D gene ambiguous. The CDR3 is 14 amino acids. V lost 2 bases to trimming and J lost 5 bases, with 12 bases between them. The V gene's germline CDR1 is SGHAT and CDR2 FQNNGV. CDR3 coding DNA: TGTGCCAGCAGCTTAAACAGTCGAGGGACTGAAGCTTTCTTT. This translates into CASSLNSRGTEAFF.

The CDR3 nucleotides are TGTGCCAGCAGCTTAATATTACAGGGTGATGGCTACACCTTC. It specifies CASSLILQGDGYTF. The chain couples TRBV11-2 to TRBJ1-2; possible D gene TRBD1, 6 bases. CDR1 and CDR2 from the germline V gene are SGHAT and FQNNGV. The CDR3 sequence is 14 residues long. V was pared by 2 bases and J by 6 bases, with 13 bases between.

A single count supports this clone. The genes are TRBV27 and TRBJ1-1; TRBD1 matches 8 bases. The CDR3 spans 13 residues. J lost 4 bases, V lost 10 bases, and 8 bases had no gene match. Germline V gene data show CDR1 as MNHEY and CDR2 as SMNVEV (reference sequence). The CDR3 reads CATQGRGLTEAFF. The DNA of the CDR3 is TGTGCCACTCAGGGCAGGGGGCTCACTGAAGCTTTCTTT.

V usage is TRBV24-1 and J usage is TRBJ1-2; no reliable D call. Germline loops: CDR1 KGHDR, CDR2 SFDVKD. This CDR3 region has 13 residues. V lost 5 bases, J lost 6 bases, and 12 bases lay in between. The CDR3 coding sequence is TGTGCCACCAGTGGTTTAAATGGCCATGGCTACACCTTC. Encoded protein: CATSGLNGHGYTF.

The chain employs TRBV11-2 and TRBJ1-2, with D perhaps TRBD1 (5 bases). V lost 4 bases and J lost 0, with 18 bases in between. The CDR3 extends over 17 amino acids. Germline V CDR1 and CDR2: SGHAT, FQNNGV. CDR3 coding DNA: TGTGCCAGCAGCTCTATGAAGGGGATCCCAGCTAACTATGGCTACACCTTC. Its translation is CASSSMKGIPANYGYTF.

The chain uses TRBV6-1 and TRBJ1-6; unclear D gene. There are 15 residues in the CDR3. The V gene's germline CDR1 is MNHNS and CDR2 SASEGT. V was clipped by 5 bases and J by 7 bases, with 15 bases between them. The CDR3: CASSSGQIRNSPLHF. DNA of the CDR3: TGTGCCAGCAGTAGCGGGCAGATCAGAAATTCACCCCTCCACTTT.

The chain couples TRBV2 to TRBJ1-2; D might be TRBD1 (6 bases). This CDR3 comprises 15 residues. The germline V gene has CDR1 SNHLY and CDR2 FYNNEI. Trimming stripped 6 bases from V and 0 bases from J, with 14 bases between. The CDR3 coding sequence is TGTGCCAGCAGACTAACAGGGCCAGCTAACTATGGCTACACCTTC. Amino acids: CASRLTGPANYGYTF.

V and J are TRBV10-1 and TRBJ2-3; 10 bases line up with TRBD2. With 2 bases clipped from V and 3 bases from J, the junction kept 8 bases outside the gene matches. CDR3 length: 17 amino acids. Germline V CDR1 and CDR2: WNHNN, SYGVQD (reference sequence). The CDR3 region has the DNA TGCGCCAGCAGTGAGCCCGGACTAGCGGAATCTACAGATACGCAGTATTTT. This codes for CASSEPGLAESTDTQYF.

The chain links TRBV10-2 to TRBJ2-1; 10 bases are shared with TRBD2. The germline CDR1 and CDR2 sequences are WSHSY and SAAADI. V lost 8 bases, J lost 7 bases, and 8 bases stayed unmatched. The CDR3 is made up of 14 amino acids. The CDR3 sequence: CASVLAGVRNEQFF. The CDR3, as DNA: TGCGCCAGCGTCCTAGCGGGAGTAAGGAATGAGCAGTTCTTC.

V gene TRBV19 combines with J gene TRBJ1-4; tentatively, D is TRBD1 (6 bases). Germline assignment: CDR1 LNHDA and CDR2 SQIVND (reference sequence). With 3 bases removed from V and 6 bases from J, the gap between germline ends came to 17 bases. The CDR3 length is 16 residues. CDR3 sequence reads: CASSMVRGSFYEKLFF. The CDR3 DNA is TGTGCCAGTAGTATGGTCAGGGGTTCCTTCTATGAAAAACTGTTTTTT.

The V call is TRBV10-1, the J call TRBJ2-7; tentative D call: TRBD1 (5 bases). The V gene's germline CDR1 is WNHNN and CDR2 SYGVQD (reference sequence). V lost 3 bases, J lost 2 bases, and 14 bases lay in between. The CDR3 runs to 15 residues. The CDR3 DNA is TGCGCCAGCAGTGACCCGCAGGGTGTTCCCTACGAGCAGTACGTC. Protein sequence: CASSDPQGVPYEQYV.

The V and J genes are TRBV6-1 and TRBJ2-5, with 12 bases lining up with TRBD2. V lost 1 base, J lost 5 bases, and 11 bases stayed unmatched. This CDR3 is 18 amino acids long. Germline CDR1 is MNHNS and CDR2 is SASEGT. Here the CDR3 DNA reads TGTGCCAGCAGTGAAGGCATTTTTCTAGCGGGAGGGCTGGAGACCCAGTACTTC. It encodes CASSEGIFLAGGLETQYF.

This chain links TRBV19 with TRBJ1-5, with a weak D call TRBD1 (5 bases). The CDR3 is made up of 15 amino acids. CDR1 and CDR2 from the germline V gene are LNHDA and SQIVND (reference sequence). The germline V and J ends were trimmed by 6 bases and 4 bases, with 16 bases remaining between them. CDR3 in DNA: TGTGCCAGTAGATCTACAGATGGGGGGAATCAGCCCCAGCATTTT. Protein sequence: CASRSTDGGNQPQHF. Complete variable domain (other parts from reference TRBV19 and TRBJ1-5): DGGITQSPKYLFRKEGQNVTLSCEQNLNHDAMYWYRQDPGQGLRLIYYSQIVNDFQKGDIAEGYSVSREKKESFPLTVTSAQKNPTAFYLCASRSTDGGNQPQHFGDGTRLSIL.

The J gene is TRBJ2-1, the V gene TRBV24-1, with 8 nucleotides matching TRBD2. V lost 3 bases and J lost 0; bases outside the gene matches: 12. Germline CDR1 is KGHDR and CDR2 is SFDVKD. The CDR3 contains 19 residues. The CDR3: CATSDPRGGTVSSYNEQFF. CDR3 bases: TGTGCCACCAGTGATCCCCGGGGGGGTACCGTGAGCTCCTACAATGAGCAGTTCTTC.

The chain uses TRBV15 and TRBJ1-6; 12 bases fit TRBD1. CDR1 is LNHNV, CDR2 YYDKDF, per germline (reference sequence). V shed 0 bases, J shed 7 bases, and the junction held 13 bases outside the gene matches. The CDR3 sequence is 20 residues long. CDR3 coding DNA: TGTGCCACCAGCAGAGACCCGGGACAGGGGGCGGAATTCGGAAATTCACCCCTCCACTTT. Translation: CATSRDPGQGAEFGNSPLHF. The variable domain in full, with the rest retrieved from reference TRBV15 and TRBJ1-6, is DAMVIQNPRYQVTQFGKPVTLSCSQTLNHNVMYWYQQKSSQAPKLLFHYYDKDFNNEADTPDNFQSRRPNTSFCFLDIRSPGLGDTAMYLCATSRDPGQGAEFGNSPLHFGNGTRLTVT.

The chain uses TRBV27 and TRBJ2-1, with D possibly being TRBD1 (5 bases). The CDR3 covers 13 residues. From germline, CDR1 is MNHEY and CDR2 SMNVEV (reference sequence). V was clipped by 6 bases and J by 5 bases, with 11 bases between them. The CDR3 bases are TGTGCCAGCAGAAGGGGCAGCAACAATGAGCAGTTCTTC. It specifies CASRRGSNNEQFF.